This is a list of T cell receptor beta chains from one sample in a study of blood T cells in healthy people across ages. One entry per CDR3 protein, called by TCRdb with MiXCR from the 5' RACE reads. The sample has 1,300,000 or so distinct CDR3 sequences, almost 60% seen once. Sequencing was carried out using blood. The receptor set was obtained from a man between 18 and 29 years old in good health. Both conserved end residues are part of each CDR3. The order of the fields is J gene, clone size, V gene, CDR3 protein. Only some rows state a clone size, as once, few, many or a class for expanded clones.

>TRBJ1-4|once|TRBV20-1
CSARDRTFEAANEKLFF
>TRBJ1-4|-|TRBV6-5
CASSDQGGPNEKLFF
>TRBJ2-3|-|TRBV20-1
CSAQVPRTGHTDTQYF
>TRBJ1-2|-|TRBV10-3
CAISEARQGSYGYTF
>TRBJ1-2|-|TRBV2
CASSVGQGKNYGYTF
>TRBJ2-3|-|TRBV29-1
CSVLGSSGLTDTQYF
>TRBJ2-1|few|TRBV29-1
CSVISGGGWSYNEQFF
>TRBJ2-7|once|TRBV27
CASSLKTSGRSYEQYF
>TRBJ2-5|-|TRBV4-3
CASSQAVGFNEQYF
>TRBJ2-3|-|TRBV12-3/TRBV12-4
CASSFLAGGTSTDTQYF
>TRBJ2-3|-|TRBV4-3
CASSLARGDGTDTQYF
>TRBJ2-5|-|TRBV10-3
CAISEQRGREQETQYF
>TRBJ2-4|-|TRBV13
CASSLGDSGNIQYF
>TRBJ2-2|-|TRBV3-1
CASSQELSLETGELFF
>TRBJ1-5|-|TRBV20-1
CSARPAWDNQPQHF
>TRBJ2-3|-|TRBV5-1
CASTLARASTDTQYF
>TRBJ1-2|-|TRBV6-2/TRBV6-3
CASRSGTGVYGYTF
>TRBJ2-1|once|TRBV6-2/TRBV6-3
CASTNGGYNEQFF
>TRBJ1-2|-|TRBV14
CASSSGQLGYTF
>TRBJ2-7|-|TRBV5-1
CASSLDRTRGEQYF
>TRBJ2-7|few|TRBV4-1
CASSIRDSTGYEQYF
>TRBJ2-7|-|TRBV15
CATSRDRRVGAYEQYF
>TRBJ2-7|-|TRBV4-1
CASSHLGAGGLSYEQYF
>TRBJ2-1|-|TRBV20-1
CSARDEGGTASVFF
>TRBJ2-4|-|TRBV4-2
CASSQDHGRGQWNIQYF
>TRBJ1-2|once|TRBV28
CASSLRDGTGYYGYTF
>TRBJ1-6|-|TRBV5-1
CASSLWDAGSPLHF
>TRBJ1-1|-|TRBV18
CASSPRGMTEAFF
>-|-|TRBV7-2
CASSLEPGGCYEQYF
>-|once|TRBV20-1
CSARELAGLEETQYF
>TRBJ2-7|few|TRBV10-3
CAISPSGTSYEQYF
>TRBJ1-2|few|TRBV4-1
CASSQPDRYGYTF
>TRBJ2-1|-|TRBV10-3
CAINGEVDEQFF
>TRBJ2-1|-|TRBV3-1
CASSLQGAGAHNEQFF
>TRBJ2-3|-|TRBV6-2/TRBV6-3
CASSKTSGGAFPQYF
>TRBJ2-1|-|TRBV4-3
CASSQRRRSGVPYNEQFF
>TRBJ2-2|-|TRBV7-2
CASRFDQNTGELFF
>TRBJ2-1|-|TRBV20-1
CSARAGTSGRRSEQFF
>TRBJ2-6|few|TRBV7-2
CASSKTYSGANVLTF
>TRBJ2-5|-|TRBV15
CATSSVRELETQYF
>TRBJ2-7|-|TRBV4-1
CASSQGLAAFYEQYF
>TRBJ2-1|-|TRBV4-2
CASAEYLTPGQGSHEQFF
>TRBJ2-5|-|TRBV7-6
CASSSPSGGAETQYF
>TRBJ2-3|-|TRBV20-1
CSARDSGFGDTQYF
>TRBJ1-3|-|TRBV29-1
CSVRPQAPRISIYF
>TRBJ2-2|-|TRBV25-1
CASSRRVSTSTGELFF
>TRBJ2-7|-|TRBV28
CASSYGSQPNHEQYF
>TRBJ2-6|-|TRBV7-9
CASSLALGAEGANVLTF
>TRBJ2-1|-|TRBV29-1
CSVEDRNRGRYNEQFF
>TRBJ2-7|-|TRBV4-2
CASSQRLSRSAYEQYF
>TRBJ2-2|-|TRBV20-1
CSAQGSGGTGELFF
>TRBJ1-5|few|TRBV29-1
CSVDEGGNQPQHF
>TRBJ1-4|-|TRBV4-1
CASSPRKTATNEKLFF
>TRBJ1-1|-|TRBV6-5
CASSSPEAFF
>TRBJ2-5|-|TRBV29-1
CSGRGRHQETQYF
>TRBJ1-6|-|TRBV5-1
CASSFSDRDNSPLHF
>TRBJ1-5|-|TRBV6-5
CASSRTGTESNQPQHF
>TRBJ1-2|-|TRBV7-2
CASSLYDRVYGYTF